These T cell receptor beta chains were read from a single sample in a study of T-cell reconstitution after alpha-beta-depleted transplantation in children. A single record per CDR3 protein comes from TCRdb applying MiXCR to the PCR reads. Of 600,000 to 700,000 distinct CDR3 sequences detected, less than 15% appear once; the ten largest clones hold around 0.76%. The sample consisted of PBMCs, taken before TCRalphabeta/CD19-depleted stem cell transplant. The origin of the receptors is a girl aged 2 to 9 with congenital amegakaryocytic thrombocytopenia, due to receive a stem cell transplant. CDR3s include the opening cysteine and the closing phenylalanine or tryptophan. A D gene is named only where the DNA matches it firmly. Size values are once, few and many counts, or a class for expanded clones, and some rows have none.

D gene: NA
clone size: few
V gene: TRBV7-9
J gene: TRBJ1-3
CDR3 protein: CASSLGLIGGNTIYF
CDR3 DNA: TGTGCCAGCAGCTTAGGCCTCATAGGAGGAAACACCATATATTTT

D gene: TRBD1
clone size: many
V gene: TRBV6-2/TRBV6-3
J gene: TRBJ2-1
CDR3 protein: CASSYLPGTAHYNEQFF
CDR3 DNA: TGTGCCAGCAGTTATCTTCCCGGGACAGCACATTACAATGAGCAGTTCTTC

D gene: NA
clone size: many
V gene: TRBV5-1
J gene: TRBJ2-1
CDR3 protein: CASSLNGVERGLYFF
CDR3 DNA: TGCGCCAGCAGCTTGAACGGTGTCGAACGGGGGTTGTACTTCTTC

D gene: NA
clone size: few
V gene: TRBV11-1
J gene: TRBJ2-3
CDR3 protein: CASSPGTGRSGMDTQYF
CDR3 DNA: TGTGCCAGCAGCCCCGGAACCGGCCGGTCGGGAATGGATACGCAGTATTTT

D gene: NA
clone size: many
V gene: TRBV20-1
J gene: TRBJ1-2
CDR3 protein: CSASPDRYGYTF
CDR3 DNA: TGCAGTGCTAGCCCCGACCGTTATGGCTACACCTTC

D gene: NA
clone size: NA
V gene: TRBV5-4
J gene: TRBJ2-1
CDR3 protein: CASSLLSTSSYNEQFF
CDR3 DNA: TGTGCCAGCAGCTTGTTGTCTACGAGCTCCTACAATGAGCAGTTCTTC

D gene: TRBD1
clone size: many
V gene: TRBV5-1
J gene: TRBJ2-2
CDR3 protein: CASSWTGDTGELFF
CDR3 DNA: TGCGCCAGCAGCTGGACAGGGGACACCGGGGAGCTGTTTTTT

D gene: TRBD1
clone size: once
V gene: TRBV5-1
J gene: TRBJ1-1
CDR3 protein: CASSNQTGVGTEAFF
CDR3 DNA: TGCGCCAGCAGCAACCAAACAGGGGTGGGGACTGAAGCTTTCTTT

D gene: NA
clone size: NA
V gene: TRBV6-5
J gene: TRBJ2-4
CDR3 protein: CASSWGSLNIQYF
CDR3 DNA: TGTGCCAGCAGTTGGGGATCCCTAAACATTCAGTACTTC

D gene: TRBD1
clone size: many
V gene: TRBV7-9
J gene: TRBJ2-7
CDR3 protein: CASSSWTGGSYEQYF
CDR3 DNA: TGTGCCAGCAGTTCCTGGACAGGGGGCTCCTACGAGCAGTACTTC

D gene: NA
clone size: many
V gene: TRBV29-1
J gene: TRBJ2-3
CDR3 protein: CSVNDERDTQYF
CDR3 DNA: TGCAGCGTTAACGACGAAAGAGATACGCAGTATTTT

D gene: NA
clone size: many
V gene: TRBV5-1
J gene: TRBJ2-3
CDR3 protein: CASTVAGTDTQYF
CDR3 DNA: TGCGCCAGCACTGTAGCAGGCACAGATACGCAGTATTTT

D gene: TRBD1
clone size: few
V gene: TRBV6-5
J gene: TRBJ2-3
CDR3 protein: CASSSSTGPWGTQYF
CDR3 DNA: TGTGCCAGCAGTTCCTCGACAGGGCCCTGGGGTACGCAGTATTTT

D gene: NA
clone size: many
V gene: TRBV20-1
J gene: TRBJ1-1
CDR3 protein: CSAPLGGATEAFF
CDR3 DNA: TGCAGTGCCCCTTTAGGAGGGGCCACTGAAGCTTTCTTT

D gene: NA
clone size: NA
V gene: TRBV12-3/TRBV12-4
J gene: TRBJ1-5
CDR3 protein: CASRPGGNQPQHF
CDR3 DNA: TGTGCCAGCAGGCCGGGGGGCAATCAGCCCCAGCATTTT

D gene: TRBD2
clone size: many
V gene: TRBV4-1
J gene: TRBJ2-1
CDR3 protein: CASSQNPGLTYNEQFF
CDR3 DNA: TGCGCCAGCAGCCAGAACCCGGGACTAACCTACAATGAGCAGTTCTTC

D gene: NA
clone size: many
V gene: TRBV5-1
J gene: TRBJ2-5
CDR3 protein: CASSLGTHQETQYF
CDR3 DNA: TGCGCCAGCAGCTTAGGGACGCACCAAGAGACCCAGTACTTC

D gene: TRBD1
clone size: NA
V gene: TRBV19
J gene: TRBJ2-4
CDR3 protein: CASRPRGDRGEAKNIQYF
CDR3 DNA: TGTGCCAGTAGACCCAGAGGCGACAGGGGGGAGGCCAAAAACATTCAGTACTTC

D gene: NA
clone size: many
V gene: TRBV12-3/TRBV12-4
J gene: TRBJ2-1
CDR3 protein: CASTRAGQGNEQFF
CDR3 DNA: TGTGCCTCAACCAGGGCGGGGCAAGGGAATGAGCAGTTCTTC

D gene: TRBD1
clone size: NA
V gene: TRBV10-3
J gene: TRBJ2-5
CDR3 protein: CAISRQGWEETQYF
CDR3 DNA: TGTGCCATCAGCAGACAGGGATGGGAAGAGACCCAGTACTTC

D gene: TRBD1
clone size: many
V gene: TRBV7-6
J gene: TRBJ1-1
CDR3 protein: CASSLEGQGTEAFF
CDR3 DNA: TGTGCCAGCAGCTTAGAGGGACAGGGCACTGAAGCTTTCTTT

D gene: NA
clone size: many
V gene: TRBV29-1
J gene: TRBJ2-2
CDR3 protein: CSVESSKNTGELFF
CDR3 DNA: TGCAGCGTTGAAAGCTCCAAAAACACCGGGGAGCTGTTTTTT

D gene: NA
clone size: NA
V gene: TRBV20-1
J gene: TRBJ2-6
CDR3 protein: CSASSRGYSGANVLTF
CDR3 DNA: TGCAGTGCTAGTAGCAGGGGATATTCCGGGGCCAACGTCCTGACTTTC

D gene: TRBD1
clone size: NA
V gene: TRBV6-1
J gene: TRBJ2-2
CDR3 protein: CASSPDRVGTGELFF
CDR3 DNA: TGTGCCAGCAGTCCCGACAGGGTTGGCACCGGGGAGCTGTTTTTT

D gene: NA
clone size: NA
V gene: TRBV18
J gene: TRBJ2-5
CDR3 protein: CASSPRGSRETQYF
CDR3 DNA: TGTGCCAGCTCACCACGGGGGTCCCGGGAGACCCAGTACTTC

D gene: TRBD2
clone size: few
V gene: TRBV7-9
J gene: TRBJ2-1
CDR3 protein: CASVLAGVTEQFF
CDR3 DNA: TGTGCCAGCGTACTAGCGGGAGTCACTGAGCAGTTCTTC

D gene: TRBD1
clone size: many
V gene: TRBV3-1
J gene: TRBJ2-1
CDR3 protein: CASSKQGKEQFF
CDR3 DNA: TGTGCCAGCAGCAAACAGGGGAAGGAGCAGTTCTTC

D gene: NA
clone size: NA
V gene: TRBV7-2
J gene: TRBJ2-5
CDR3 protein: CASSLYWRQGDQYF
CDR3 DNA: TGTGCCAGCAGCTTATATTGGCGGCAAGGGGACCAGTACTTC

D gene: NA
clone size: NA
V gene: TRBV27
J gene: TRBJ1-1
CDR3 protein: CASRDAGPVAEAFF
CDR3 DNA: TGTGCCAGTCGGGACGCCGGACCAGTGGCTGAAGCTTTCTTT